Below are 30 T cell receptor beta chains sequenced from a single sample in a study of cytomegalovirus exposure and HLA in healthy donors. 13 Jbeta primers and 60 Vbeta primers were used for the PCR. Libraries were prepared by immunoSEQ multiplex PCR; TCRdb keeps only in-frame clonotypes and omits some of them. This repertoire includes some 89,000 clones. The sequenced sample consisted of PBMCs. Receptor source: a woman in her 30s in good health and CMV-seronegative.

The chain employs TRBV15 and TRBJ1-3; TRBD1 matches 7 bases. Trimming took 1 base from V and 2 from J; bases not matched to a gene: 8. Germline loops: CDR1 LNHNV, CDR2 YYDKDF (reference sequence). The CDR3 has 17 residues. The CDR3 loop is CATSRVLGQRAGNTIYF. DNA of the CDR3: TGTGCCACCAGCAGAGTCCTGGGACAGCGAGCTGGAAACACCATATATTTT.

The chain recombines TRBV11-2 with TRBJ1-5; the match to TRBD1 covers 7 bases. The length of the CDR3 is 15 residues. J lost 6 bases, V lost 0 bases, and 5 bases had no gene match. Germline-derived CDR1 and CDR2 are SGHAT and FQNNGV. The CDR3 reads CASSLDPTGSQPQHF. Written as DNA, the CDR3 is TGTGCCAGCAGCTTAGACCCGACAGGGTCTCAGCCCCAGCATTTT.

This chain links TRBV2 with TRBJ1-2; no clear D gene. CDR1 is SNHLY, CDR2 FYNNEI, per germline. The length of the CDR3 is 11 residues. V shed 2 bases and J shed 6 bases, with 4 bases lying between them. The CDR3 DNA is TGTGCCAGCAGTGAACAGGATGGCTACACCTTC. Encoded protein: CASSEQDGYTF. Drawing the rest from reference TRBV2 and TRBJ1-2, the complete variable domain is EPEVTQTPSHQVTQMGQEVILRCVPISNHLYFYWYRQILGQKVEFLVSFYNNEISEKSEIFDDQFSVERPDGSNFTLKIRSTKLEDSAMYFCASSEQDGYTFGSGTRLTVV.

This chain uses TRBV9 with TRBJ1-1; tentatively, D is TRBD1 (5 bases). Germline CDR1 SGDLS, CDR2 YYNGEE. This CDR3 spans 13 amino acids. V lost 1 base, J lost 5 bases, and 9 bases lay in between. The CDR3 loop is CASSVRSGTEAFF. The CDR3 coding sequence is TGTGCCAGCAGCGTACGGTCAGGGACTGAAGCTTTCTTT.

The genes are TRBV6-5 and TRBJ1-6; TRBD1 matches 12 bases. The CDR3 runs 13 residues. The J segment lost 9 bases and the V segment lost 10 bases, leaving 4 bases of the junction unmatched. The germline V gene has CDR1 MNHEY and CDR2 SVGAGI. The CDR3 DNA reads TGTGCCACCGGGACAGGGGGCATTTCACCCCTCCACTTT. The encoded protein is CATGTGGISPLHF.

V and J are TRBV7-3 and TRBJ2-6; TRBD2 agrees at 9 bases. V shed 3 bases, J shed 0 bases, and the junction held 9 bases outside the gene matches. Germline CDR1 is SGHTA and CDR2 is FQGTGA. The CDR3 contains 19 residues. CDR3 sequence reads: CASSLSLAGPTSGANVLTF. The CDR3 DNA follows: TGTGCCAGCAGCTTGTCCCTAGCGGGACCTACCTCTGGGGCCAACGTCCTGACTTTC.

The chain has TRBV27 and TRBJ2-2; D might be TRBD1 (6 bases). Germline V CDR1 and CDR2: MNHEY, SMNVEV (reference sequence). This CDR3 is 14 amino acids long. V was cut by 7 bases and J by 4 bases, with 13 bases left in between. CDR3: CASTPAGATGELFF. CDR3 coding DNA: TGTGCCAGCACCCCCGCAGGGGCCACCGGGGAGCTGTTTTTT.

The chain joins TRBV19 to TRBJ2-3; D is perhaps TRBD2 (7 bases). CDR1 LNHDA and CDR2 SQIVND come from the germline V gene (reference sequence). The CDR3 contains 16 residues. V was trimmed by 6 bases and J by 4 bases, leaving 20 bases between them. The CDR3 DNA is TGTGCCAGTAGCCTCTCGAGGGGGGGAAGTGCAGATACGCAGTATTTT. It codes for CASSLSRGGSADTQYF.

This chain links TRBV15 with TRBJ1-2; 7 bases fit TRBD1. With V trimmed by 3 bases and J by 4 bases, 5 bases remained unmatched. Germline CDR1 is LNHNV and CDR2 is YYDKDF (reference sequence). The CDR3 is 14 residues long. In nucleotides, the CDR3 is TGTGCCACCAGCAGGCGACAGGGCCCCTATGGCTACACCTTC. Residues: CATSRRQGPYGYTF.

The chain carries TRBV15 and TRBJ2-5; 8 bases map to TRBD1. Germline trimming cut 5 bases from V and 5 bases from J; bases unmatched to any gene: 13. The CDR3 sequence is 16 residues long. Germline assignment: CDR1 LNHNV and CDR2 YYDKDF (reference sequence). The CDR3 bases are TGTGCCACCAGCCCTCAGGTGGCAGGGGGCGGTGAGACCCAGTACTTC. It specifies CATSPQVAGGGETQYF.

The chain carries TRBV6-1 and TRBJ2-5, with 10 bases lining up with TRBD1. The junction had 11 bases not matched to a gene; V was cut back by 2 bases and J by 5 bases. The CDR3 runs 17 residues. Germline V gene data show CDR1 as MNHNS and CDR2 as SASEGT. The CDR3 nucleotides read TGTGCCAGCAGTGAAATACGGGGGACAGGGGCAGCGGAGACCCAGTACTTC. This sequence encodes CASSEIRGTGAAETQYF.

The DNA for the CDR3 is TGTGCCAGCAGTAACCGGGACTACCATGAAAAACTGTTTTTT. Its translation is CASSNRDYHEKLFF. V gene TRBV27 combines with J gene TRBJ1-4; a possible D gene is TRBD1 (5 bases). Trimming took 5 bases from V and 6 from J, leaving 13 bases between them. CDR3 length equals 14 residues. Germline CDR1 reads MNHEY; CDR2 reads SMNVEV (reference sequence).

J is TRBJ2-7 and V is TRBV19; 7 positions agree with TRBD1. Germline lookup yields CDR1 LNHDA and CDR2 SQIVND (reference sequence). This CDR3 has 15 amino acids. V trimming: 6 bases; J trimming: 0 bases; junction bases outside the gene matches: 8. CDR3 coding DNA: TGTGCCAGTAGAAGCCGGGACAGCACCTCCTACGAGCAGTACTTC. Translating it yields CASRSRDSTSYEQYF.

The chain is built from TRBV14 and TRBJ2-1; 9 nucleotides match TRBD1. Trimming took 4 bases from V and 7 from J; bases not matched to a gene: 8. CDR3 length: 15 amino acids. Looked up from germline, CDR1 is SGHDN and CDR2 is FVKESK. Written as DNA, the CDR3 is TGTGCCAGCAGCCCGGCGGGACAGGGAATTAATGAGCAGTTCTTC. The encoded protein is CASSPAGQGINEQFF.

The J gene is TRBJ1-2, the V gene TRBV5-6, with 9 bases matching TRBD1. Germline V CDR1 and CDR2: SGHDT, YYEEEE. V dropped 0 bases and J dropped 4; count of bases not matched to a gene: 7. This CDR3 is 16 amino acids long. The CDR3 nucleotides are TGTGCCAGCAGCTTGGTGGGACAGGGTATTAGCTATGGCTACACCTTC. Residues: CASSLVGQGISYGYTF.

This sequence joins TRBV5-1 and TRBJ2-3; the match to TRBD1 covers 9 bases. The V segment lost 5 bases and the J segment 9 bases; nucleotides outside the gene matches: 13. Germline CDR1 SGHRS, CDR2 YFSETQ. CDR3 length: 15 amino acids. The CDR3 nucleotides read TGCGCCAGCAGGGATGGGACAGGGTCGGGGGGAACGCAGTATTTT. Protein: CASRDGTGSGGTQYF.

The chain is built from TRBV7-2 and TRBJ2-3, with TRBD2 matching 12 bases. There are 15 residues in the CDR3. The germline CDR1 and CDR2 sequences are SGHTA and FQGNSA. After removal of 4 bases from V and 8 bases from J, the junction contained 7 bases not matched to a gene. The CDR3 sequence is CASSSLAGGDGTQYF. The CDR3 DNA reads as TGTGCCAGCAGCTCCCTAGCGGGAGGGGATGGTACGCAGTATTTT.

This chain joins TRBV12-5 and TRBJ2-1, with D unclear. The germline V gene has CDR1 LGHNT and CDR2 FRNRAP. The CDR3 is made up of 16 amino acids. With 0 bases removed from V and 5 bases from J, the gap between germline ends came to 14 bases. The CDR3 coding sequence is TGTGCTAGTGGTTTGGTACTAAGTAAGGAGAACAATGAGCAGTTCTTC. It is translated as CASGLVLSKENNEQFF.

The rearrangement links TRBV6-1 to TRBJ2-1, with D possibly being TRBD2 (5 bases). CDR1 and CDR2 from the germline V gene are MNHNS and SASEGT. The ends were cut back, 7 bases at V and 4 bases at J, with 11 bases in the middle. This CDR3 region has 13 residues. CDR3 sequence reads: CASTSSGYNEQFF. The CDR3 bases are TGTGCCAGCACTAGCAGTGGGTACAATGAGCAGTTCTTC.

The chain joins TRBV9 to TRBJ2-2, with 10 bases that match TRBD2. Trimming removed 0 bases from V and 7 bases from J; junction bases left unmatched: 6. The CDR3 is 16 amino acids. CDR1 SGDLS and CDR2 YYNGEE come from the germline V gene. DNA of the CDR3: TGTGCCAGCAGCGTAGGCCTAGCGGGAGTATACGGGGAGCTGTTTTTT. Its protein is CASSVGLAGVYGELFF. Looking up the rest from reference TRBV9 and TRBJ2-2 gives the full variable domain: DSGVTQTPKHLITATGQRVTLRCSPRSGDLSVYWYQQSLDQGLQFLIQYYNGEERAKGNILERFSAQQFPDLHSELNLSSLELGDSALYFCASSVGLAGVYGELFFGEGSRLTVL.

The rearrangement links TRBV4-2 to TRBJ2-5; D is ambiguous. Trimming shortened V by 0 bases and J by 3 bases, and 8 bases separated the two germline ends. CDR1 and CDR2 (germline): LGHNA, YNFKEQ. The CDR3 runs 14 residues. The CDR3 loop is CASSQEGRKETQYF. The DNA of the CDR3 is TGTGCCAGCAGCCAAGAGGGCAGAAAAGAGACCCAGTACTTC.

Concerning this clone itself: One junction end does not reproduce the germline sequence, and a read error may be involved. J is TRBJ1-2 and V is TRBV5-6; D gene unclear. The CDR3 runs 13 residues. Germline CDR1 SGHDT, CDR2 YYEEEE. In DNA form, the CDR3 reads TGTGCCAGCAGCTTGCCAGGCTCAGATGGCTGCACCTTC. It codes for CASSLPGSDGCTF. Looking up the rest from reference TRBV5-6 and TRBJ1-2 gives the full variable domain: DAGVTQSPTHLIKTRGQQVTLRCSPKSGHDTVSWYQQALGQGPQFIFQYYEEEERQRGNFPDRFSGHQFPNYSSELNVNALLLGDSALYLCASSLPGSDGCTFGSGTRLTVV.

The chain recombines TRBV4-2 with TRBJ1-2; D is unclear. The CDR3 is 15 residues long. Between the trimmed V and J ends, which lost 1 base and 8 bases, there was a span of 17 bases. Germline V lookup: CDR1 LGHNA, CDR2 YNFKEQ. CDR3 region: CASSQGPGEAKGYTF. In nucleotides, the CDR3 is TGTGCCAGCAGCCAAGGGCCCGGGGAGGCGAAGGGCTACACCTTC.

The rearrangement joins TRBV18 to TRBJ2-3; perhaps TRBD2 as D (6 bases). The V and J ends lost 3 bases and 0 bases respectively, with 10 bases between them. The CDR3 is 15 amino acids. The germline V gene has CDR1 KGHSH and CDR2 LQKENI. This CDR3 reads CASSPTGGSTDTQYF. CDR3 nucleotides: TGTGCCAGCTCACCGACCGGGGGTAGCACAGATACGCAGTATTTT.

The chain joins TRBV7-8 to TRBJ2-1; TRBD2 is a possible D gene (6 bases). V was cut by 1 base and J by 1 base, with 11 bases left in between. The V gene's germline CDR1 is SGHVS and CDR2 FQNEAQ. The CDR3 length is 16 residues. The CDR3 sequence is CASSLVAGRSYNEQFF. CDR3 bases: TGTGCCAGCAGCTTAGTGGCGGGAAGGTCCTACAATGAGCAGTTCTTC. Filled out from reference TRBV7-8 and TRBJ2-1, the complete variable domain reads GAGVSQSPRYKVAKRGQDVALRCDPISGHVSLFWYQQALGQGPEFLTYFQNEAQLDKSGLPSDRFFAERPEGSVSTLKIQRTQQEDSAVYLCASSLVAGRSYNEQFFGPGTRLTVL.

The chain uses TRBV4-1 and TRBJ1-2; D gene ambiguous. The CDR3 contains 14 residues. Trimming took 6 bases from V and 2 from J, leaving 13 bases between them. CDR1 and CDR2 (germline): MGHRA, YSYEKL. The CDR3 DNA sequence: TGCGCCAGCAGTCGACTTAAAGAGAACTATGGCTACACCTTC. This sequence encodes CASSRLKENYGYTF.

The chain has TRBV7-8 and TRBJ1-5, with D possibly TRBD1 on 5 matching bases. CDR1 and CDR2 (germline): SGHVS, FQNEAQ. The CDR3 has 15 residues. V gave up 4 bases and J gave up 3 bases, with 13 bases separating them. The CDR3 here is CASSWGEPANQPQHF. The CDR3 nucleotides read TGTGCCAGCAGCTGGGGGGAACCCGCCAATCAGCCCCAGCATTTT.

The chain recombines TRBV5-4 with TRBJ1-3; 11 bases fit TRBD1. The V segment lost 4 bases and the J segment 5 bases; nucleotides outside the gene matches: 8. The CDR3 covers 16 residues. Looked up from germline, CDR1 is SGHNT and CDR2 is YYREEE (reference sequence). CDR3 sequence (DNA): TGTGCCAGCAGCCTGGACGGGACAGGGGGTAGAAACACCATATATTTT. Translated, it gives CASSLDGTGGRNTIYF. The whole variable domain, remainder taken from reference TRBV5-4 and TRBJ1-3, is ETGVTQSPTHLIKTRGQQVTLRCSSQSGHNTVSWYQQALGQGPQFIFQYYREEENGRGNFPPRFSGLQFPNYSSELNVNALELDDSALYLCASSLDGTGGRNTIYFGEGSWLTVV.

The rearrangement links TRBV7-2 to TRBJ2-5; 7 nucleotides match TRBD2. V shed 4 bases, J shed 4 bases, and the junction held 9 bases outside the gene matches. The CDR3 sequence is 15 residues long. Looked up from germline, CDR1 is SGHTA and CDR2 is FQGNSA. The CDR3 loop reads CASSSIGGGSETQYF. Here the CDR3 DNA reads TGTGCCAGCAGCTCAATTGGGGGAGGGTCAGAGACCCAGTACTTC.

The rearrangement uses TRBV11-3 and TRBJ2-2; D might be TRBD2 (6 bases). The V gene's germline CDR1 is SGHNT and CDR2 YENEEA. There are 14 residues in the CDR3. The germline V and J ends were trimmed by 5 bases and 4 bases, with 11 bases remaining between them. This chain's CDR3 is CASSAGGRTGELFF. The CDR3 nucleotides read TGTGCCAGCAGCGCCGGGGGACGCACCGGGGAGCTGTTTTTT.